The present TCR beta chain was sequenced within a study of T cell responses to AZD1222 COVID-19 vaccine. Study information: Second-dose groups at about 4 or about 12 weeks were pooled.

In the case of this clone: Its antigen is not known.

Sequencing used immunoSEQ multiplex PCR; TCRdb keeps in-frame clones, though not all of them. The sample has more than 120,000 clones, 85% to 95% seen once. Germline CDR1 and CDR2: SGHRS and YFSETQ. With 3 bases removed from V and 3 bases from J, the gap between germline ends came to 12 bases. The CDR3 length is 15 residues. Broader study findings: Targeting of unmutated variant regions was reportedly seen in nearly half of spike-specific TCRs. It should be noted that donors were predominantly white British and more often female, and clonal diversity was possibly underestimated. Regions 160-218 and 743-854 held dominance among vaccine-associated CD4 TCRs, which spanned spike.

This sequence originates from an adult in good health. The sample in question was peripheral blood, obtained on day 0 of AZD1222 vaccination. V usage is TRBV5-1 and J usage is TRBJ2-2; D perhaps matches TRBD1 (5 bases). The CDR3 DNA reads as TGCGCCAGCAGCTCAAGGATAGGGGACACCGGGGAGCTGTTTTTT. This encodes CASSSRIGDTGELFF.